Following are 14 T cell receptor beta chains from one sample sequenced in a study of cytomegalovirus exposure and HLA in healthy donors. PCR primers comprised 60 Vbeta and 13 Jbeta primers. Libraries were prepared by immunoSEQ multiplex PCR; TCRdb keeps only in-frame clonotypes and omits some of them. The sample contains some 100,000 clones, roughly 80% of which appear only once. Sequencing was carried out using PBMCs. All receptors come from a female donor in good health and CMV-seronegative.

V and J are TRBV5-1 and TRBJ1-2, with TRBD1 matching 11 bases. This CDR3 has 15 residues. Germline assignment: CDR1 SGHRS and CDR2 YFSETQ. The V gene end was trimmed by 3 bases and the J gene end by 5 bases; junction bases not matched to a gene: 6. The CDR3 loop is CASSYRDRGVYGYTF. The CDR3 coding sequence is TGCGCCAGCAGCTATAGGGACAGGGGGGTTTATGGCTACACCTTC.

V and J are TRBV18 and TRBJ1-1; possible D gene TRBD1, 6 bases. Germline loops: CDR1 KGHSH, CDR2 LQKENI. V was cut by 3 bases and J by 2 bases, with 13 bases left in between. The CDR3 length is 15 residues. In DNA, the CDR3 is TGTGCCAGCTCACCTTTGTCAGGGACAAACACTGAAGCTTTCTTT. Encoded protein: CASSPLSGTNTEAFF.

This clone was found a few times. The CDR3 DNA sequence: TGTGCCACCAAGGGGCAGATGAACACTGAAGCTTTCTTT. The encoded protein is CATKGQMNTEAFF. J is TRBJ1-1 and V is TRBV10-3, with D possibly being TRBD1 (5 bases). CDR3 length equals 13 residues. V lost 10 bases and J lost 0, with 12 bases in between. Germline CDR1 ENHRY, CDR2 SYGVKD.

The rearrangement links TRBV19 to TRBJ2-1, with D possibly matching TRBD1 (6 bases). This CDR3 has 15 residues. Trimming cost V 5 bases and J 3 bases, with 14 bases left between them. Germline V lookup: CDR1 LNHDA, CDR2 SQIVND (reference sequence). The CDR3: CASSARQANYNEQFF. The CDR3 DNA follows: TGTGCCAGTAGTGCCCGACAGGCGAACTACAATGAGCAGTTCTTC.

The table lists this clone with a count of one. The junction departs from germline at one end; a sequencing error may be responsible. The chain joins TRBV7-8 to TRBJ1-5; possibly TRBD1 for D (5 bases). The CDR3 spans 16 residues. Germline lookup yields CDR1 SGHVS and CDR2 FQNEAQ. CDR3 DNA sequence: TGTGCCAGCAGTTTAGGGGCAGGTTATAGCAATCAGCCCCAGCATTTT. It is translated as CASSLGAGYSNQPQHF.

The chain couples TRBV5-5 to TRBJ1-4; the D gene is possibly TRBD1 (5 bases). V gave up 1 base and J gave up 7 bases, with 14 bases separating them. The CDR3 sequence is 15 residues long. Looked up from germline, CDR1 is SGHKS and CDR2 is YYEKEE (reference sequence). The chain's CDR3 is CASSLNGGVVEKLFF. The CDR3 coding sequence is TGTGCCAGCAGCTTGAACGGGGGGGTAGTTGAAAAACTGTTTTTT.

This sequence joins TRBV7-8 and TRBJ2-1; possibly TRBD2 for D (6 bases). In germline, CDR1 is SGHVS, CDR2 FQNEAQ. This CDR3 contains 14 residues. Trimming pared 2 bases from V and 12 bases from J, leaving 17 bases between. CDR3: CASSLLTSNEWQFF. The CDR3 region has the DNA TGTGCCAGCAGCTTACTGACTAGTAATGAGTGGCAGTTCTTC.

CDR3 loop: CASSLIGGSYTF. CDR3 sequence (DNA): TGCGCCAGCAGCTTGATCGGGGGTAGCTACACCTTC. The chain is built from TRBV5-1 and TRBJ1-2; TRBD1 might be the D (5 bases). Germline V lookup: CDR1 SGHRS, CDR2 YFSETQ. The CDR3 covers 12 residues. Trimming pared 1 base from V and 9 bases from J, leaving 10 bases between.

This clone was found a few times. The chain combines TRBV7-9 with TRBJ1-1; D is undetermined. V lost 3 bases and J 1 base, leaving 6 bases between the germline ends. Germline V gives CDR1 SEHNR, CDR2 FQNEAQ (reference sequence). The CDR3 is 13 residues long. CDR3 sequence: CASSFEANTEAFF. CDR3 nucleotide sequence: TGTGCCAGCAGCTTCGAGGCGAACACTGAAGCTTTCTTT.

This rearrangement joins TRBV18 to TRBJ1-6, with D possibly TRBD1 on 6 matching bases. The CDR3 is 15 amino acids. Germline CDR1 KGHSH, CDR2 LQKENI. Trimming shortened V by 5 bases and J by 6 bases, and 14 bases separated the two germline ends. Here the CDR3 reads CASSGLDSFNSPLHF. The CDR3 DNA is TGTGCCAGCTCAGGTCTGGACAGTTTTAATTCACCCCTCCACTTT.

This clone showed up many times. The chain carries TRBV6-5 and TRBJ1-4; D unclear. The CDR3 is 11 residues long. V was clipped by 8 bases and J by 5 bases, with 6 bases between them. Per germline, CDR1 MNHEY and CDR2 SVGAGI. CDR3 region: CASFGNEKLFF. CDR3 nucleotides: TGTGCCAGCTTCGGGAATGAAAAACTGTTTTTT.

A single count supports this clone. The sample contains more than one DNA sequence encoding this CDR3. DNA for the CDR3: TGTGCCTCCGGTTTCGGGGGGGCCTCCTACAATGAGCAGTTCTTC. It yields the protein CASGFGGASYNEQFF. This chain connects TRBV30 to TRBJ2-1, with 8 bases that match TRBD2. Germline V lookup: CDR1 GTSNPN, CDR2 SVGIG (reference sequence). Trimming cost V 7 bases and J 0 bases; bases outside gene matches: 8. The CDR3 is 15 amino acids.

The chain links TRBV19 to TRBJ2-3; 7 bases agree with TRBD1. V lost 6 bases and J lost 2; bases outside the gene matches: 5. Per the germline V gene, CDR1 is LNHDA and CDR2 is SQIVND (reference sequence). The CDR3 covers 14 residues. The CDR3 DNA reads TGTGCCAGTAGCAAGGGGACAGTCACAGATACGCAGTATTTT. As protein: CASSKGTVTDTQYF.

The chain is built from TRBV19 and TRBJ1-1; D uncertain. Germline V gives CDR1 LNHDA, CDR2 SQIVND (reference sequence). The CDR3 length is 12 residues. Trimming pared 5 bases from V and 3 bases from J, leaving 7 bases between. Here the CDR3 reads CASSHRDTEAFF. Here the CDR3 DNA reads TGTGCCAGTAGTCACCGGGACACTGAAGCTTTCTTT.